The source of this T cell receptor (beta chain) is a study of spatial heterogeneity in lung cancer. Time point defined: sample taken at primary tumor resection. The donor population consisted of some 70 patients with untreated, early-stage non-small cell lung cancer. From tumor, nontumor lung or frozen PBMC, whole RNA was taken unsorted for sequencing. Unique molecular identifiers, one per molecule, were present on every TCR cDNA molecule. TCRdb called the 5' RACE reads again in MiXCR, with one record for every CDR3 protein. The sample has about 4,400 distinct CDR3 sequences, approximately 8% seen once; the top ten hold about an eighth. Study-wide points: It was found that expanded intratumoral alpha and beta TCR counts tracked tumor mutation counts.

Only a few counts were recorded for this clonotype. Its antigen remains unknown. Material: lung tumor tissue, obtained at surgery. The TCR was taken from a male donor with early-stage non-small cell lung cancer.

The CDR3 DNA follows: TGCGCCAGCAGTCCCAGACAGGAGGGGTCCCAGTACTTC. Amino acid sequence: CASSPRQEGSQYF. The genes are TRBV4-1 and TRBJ2-5, with D perhaps assigned TRBD1 or TRBD2 (6 bases each). In germline, CDR1 is MGHRA, CDR2 YSYEKL. V was cut by 6 bases and J by 9 bases, with 17 bases left in between. CDR3 length: 13 residues.